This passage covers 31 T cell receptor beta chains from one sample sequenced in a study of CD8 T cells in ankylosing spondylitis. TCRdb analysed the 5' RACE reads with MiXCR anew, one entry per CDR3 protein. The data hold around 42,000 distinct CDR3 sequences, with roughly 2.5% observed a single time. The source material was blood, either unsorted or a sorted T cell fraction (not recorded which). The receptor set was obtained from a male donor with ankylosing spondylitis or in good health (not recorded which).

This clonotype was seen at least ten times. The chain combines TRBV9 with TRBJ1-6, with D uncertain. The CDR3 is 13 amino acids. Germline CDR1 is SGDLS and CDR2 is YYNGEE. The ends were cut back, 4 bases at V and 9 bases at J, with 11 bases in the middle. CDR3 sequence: CASSPLGGSPLHF. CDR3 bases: TGTGCCAGCAGCCCCCTAGGCGGTTCACCCCTCCACTTT.

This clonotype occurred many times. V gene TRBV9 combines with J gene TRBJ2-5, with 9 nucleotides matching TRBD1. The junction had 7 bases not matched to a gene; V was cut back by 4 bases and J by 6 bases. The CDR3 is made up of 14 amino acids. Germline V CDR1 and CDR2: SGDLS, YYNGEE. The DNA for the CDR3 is TGTGCCAGCAGCTCCGAACAGGGGGCGCAGACCCAGTACTTC. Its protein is CASSSEQGAQTQYF.

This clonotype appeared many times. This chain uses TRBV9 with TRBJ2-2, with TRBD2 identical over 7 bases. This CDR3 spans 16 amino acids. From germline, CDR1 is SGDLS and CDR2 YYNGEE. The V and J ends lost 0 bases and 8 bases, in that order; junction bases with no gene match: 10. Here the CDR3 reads CASSVVSSGASGELFF. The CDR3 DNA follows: TGTGCCAGCAGCGTAGTGTCCAGCGGGGCGTCTGGGGAGCTGTTTTTT. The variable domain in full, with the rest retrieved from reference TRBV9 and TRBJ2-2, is DSGVTQTPKHLITATGQRVTLRCSPRSGDLSVYWYQQSLDQGLQFLIQYYNGEERAKGNILERFSAQQFPDLHSELNLSSLELGDSALYFCASSVVSSGASGELFFGEGSRLTVL.

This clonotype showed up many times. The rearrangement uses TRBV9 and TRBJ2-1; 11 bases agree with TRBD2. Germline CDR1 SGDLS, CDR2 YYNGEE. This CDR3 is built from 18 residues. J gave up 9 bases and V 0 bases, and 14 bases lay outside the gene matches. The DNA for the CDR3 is TGTGCCAGCAGCGTAGTTCCCCCGACTAGCGGGAAATCGGCTGAGCAGTTCTTC. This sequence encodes CASSVVPPTSGKSAEQFF. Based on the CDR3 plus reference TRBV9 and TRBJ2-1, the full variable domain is DSGVTQTPKHLITATGQRVTLRCSPRSGDLSVYWYQQSLDQGLQFLIQYYNGEERAKGNILERFSAQQFPDLHSELNLSSLELGDSALYFCASSVVPPTSGKSAEQFFGPGTRLTVL.

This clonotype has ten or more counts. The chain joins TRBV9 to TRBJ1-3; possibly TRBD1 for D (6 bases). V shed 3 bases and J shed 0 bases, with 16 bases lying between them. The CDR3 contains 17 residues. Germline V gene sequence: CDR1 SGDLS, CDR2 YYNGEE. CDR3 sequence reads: CASSALAGADSGNTIYF. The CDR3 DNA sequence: TGTGCCAGCAGCGCGTTGGCAGGGGCCGACTCTGGAAACACCATATATTTT.

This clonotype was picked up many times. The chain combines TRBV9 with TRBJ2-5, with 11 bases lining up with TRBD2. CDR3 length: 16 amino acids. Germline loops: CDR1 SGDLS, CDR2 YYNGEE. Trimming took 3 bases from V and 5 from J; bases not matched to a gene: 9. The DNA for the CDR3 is TGTGCCAGCAGCGCGTTAGCGGGAGGGCAGGGGGAGACCCAGTACTTC. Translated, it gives CASSALAGGQGETQYF.

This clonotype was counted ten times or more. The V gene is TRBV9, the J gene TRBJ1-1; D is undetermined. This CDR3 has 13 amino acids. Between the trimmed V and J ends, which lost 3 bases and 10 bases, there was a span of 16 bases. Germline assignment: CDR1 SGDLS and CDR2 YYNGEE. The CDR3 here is CASSGSDFVGAFF. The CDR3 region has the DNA TGTGCCAGCAGCGGGAGCGATTTTGTAGGAGCTTTCTTT.

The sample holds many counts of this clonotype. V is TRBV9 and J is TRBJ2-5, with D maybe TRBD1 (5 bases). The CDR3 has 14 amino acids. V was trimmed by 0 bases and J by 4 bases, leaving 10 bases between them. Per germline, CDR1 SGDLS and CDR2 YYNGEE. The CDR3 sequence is CASSVGQTLETQYF. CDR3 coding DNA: TGTGCCAGCAGCGTAGGACAGACGCTAGAGACCCAGTACTTC. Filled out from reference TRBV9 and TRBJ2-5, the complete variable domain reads DSGVTQTPKHLITATGQRVTLRCSPRSGDLSVYWYQQSLDQGLQFLIQYYNGEERAKGNILERFSAQQFPDLHSELNLSSLELGDSALYFCASSVGQTLETQYFGPGTRLLVL.

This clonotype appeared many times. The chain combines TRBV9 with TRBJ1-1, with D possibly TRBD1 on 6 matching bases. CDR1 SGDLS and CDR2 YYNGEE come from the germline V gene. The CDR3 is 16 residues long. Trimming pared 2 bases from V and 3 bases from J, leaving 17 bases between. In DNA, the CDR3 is TGTGCCAGCAGCGTGGGTCAGGGGAGAGGGGACACTGAAGCTTTCTTT. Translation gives CASSVGQGRGDTEAFF.

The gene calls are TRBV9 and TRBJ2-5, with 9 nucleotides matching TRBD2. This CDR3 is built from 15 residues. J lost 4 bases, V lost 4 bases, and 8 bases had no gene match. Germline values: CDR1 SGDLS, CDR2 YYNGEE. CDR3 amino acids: CASSQVAGGAETQYF. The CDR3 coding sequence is TGTGCCAGCAGCCAGGTGGCGGGAGGGGCAGAGACCCAGTACTTC.

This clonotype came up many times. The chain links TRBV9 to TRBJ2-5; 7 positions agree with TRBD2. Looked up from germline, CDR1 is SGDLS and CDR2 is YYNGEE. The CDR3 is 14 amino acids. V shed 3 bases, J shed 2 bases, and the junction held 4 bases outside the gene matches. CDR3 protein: CASSAGGGQETQYF. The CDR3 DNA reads TGTGCCAGCAGCGCTGGGGGGGGGCAAGAGACCCAGTACTTC.

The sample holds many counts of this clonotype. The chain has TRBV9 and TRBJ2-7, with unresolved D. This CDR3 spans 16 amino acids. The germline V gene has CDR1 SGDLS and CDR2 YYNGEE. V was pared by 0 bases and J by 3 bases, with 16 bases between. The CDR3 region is CASSVGDLDVRYEQYF. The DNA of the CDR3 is TGTGCCAGCAGCGTAGGAGACTTGGACGTACGCTACGAGCAGTACTTC.

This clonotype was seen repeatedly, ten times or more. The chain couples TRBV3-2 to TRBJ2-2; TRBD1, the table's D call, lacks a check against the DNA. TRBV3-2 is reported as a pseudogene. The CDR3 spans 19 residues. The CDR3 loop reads CASSARTGGFYQDTGELFF. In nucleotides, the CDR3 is TGTGCCAGCAGCGCCCGGACAGGGGGTTTTTATCAGGACACCGGGGAGCTGTTTTTT.

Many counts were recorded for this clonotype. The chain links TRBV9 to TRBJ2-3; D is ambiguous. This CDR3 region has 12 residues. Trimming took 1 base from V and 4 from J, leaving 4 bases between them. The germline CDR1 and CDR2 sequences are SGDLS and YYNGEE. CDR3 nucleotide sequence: TGTGCCAGCAGCGTATACGCAGATACGCAGTATTTT. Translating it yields CASSVYADTQYF.

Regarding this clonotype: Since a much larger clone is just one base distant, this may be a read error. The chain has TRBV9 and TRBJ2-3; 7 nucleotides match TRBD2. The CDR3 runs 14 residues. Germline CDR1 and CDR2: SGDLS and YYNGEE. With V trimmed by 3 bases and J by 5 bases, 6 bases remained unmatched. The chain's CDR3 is CASSGLASGDTQYF. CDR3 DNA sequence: TGTGCCAGCAGCGGACTAGCCTCTGGAGATACGCAGTATTTT.

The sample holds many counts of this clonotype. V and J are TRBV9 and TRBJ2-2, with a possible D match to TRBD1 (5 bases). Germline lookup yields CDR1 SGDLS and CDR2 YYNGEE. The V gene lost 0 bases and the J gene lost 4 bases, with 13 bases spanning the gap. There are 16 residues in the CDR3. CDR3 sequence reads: CASSVDPGLSTGELFF. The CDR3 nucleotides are TGTGCCAGCAGCGTAGATCCAGGGTTGAGCACCGGGGAGCTGTTTTTT.

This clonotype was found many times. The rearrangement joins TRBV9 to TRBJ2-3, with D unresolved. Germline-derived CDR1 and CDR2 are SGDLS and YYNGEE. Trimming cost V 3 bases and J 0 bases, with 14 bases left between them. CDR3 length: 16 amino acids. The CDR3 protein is CASSAHVLLSTDTQYF. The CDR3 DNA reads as TGTGCCAGCAGCGCCCATGTCCTCCTAAGCACAGATACGCAGTATTTT.

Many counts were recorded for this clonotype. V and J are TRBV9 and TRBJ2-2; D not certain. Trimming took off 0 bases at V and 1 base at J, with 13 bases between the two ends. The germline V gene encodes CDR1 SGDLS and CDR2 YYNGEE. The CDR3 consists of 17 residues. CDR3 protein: CASSVGSSSLNTGELFF. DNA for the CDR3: TGTGCCAGCAGCGTAGGTTCCTCCAGCTTGAACACCGGGGAGCTGTTTTTT.

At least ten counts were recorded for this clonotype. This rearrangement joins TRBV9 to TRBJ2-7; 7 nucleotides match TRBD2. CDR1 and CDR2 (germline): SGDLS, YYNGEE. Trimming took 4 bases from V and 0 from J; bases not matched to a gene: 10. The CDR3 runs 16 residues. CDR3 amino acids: CASSLDPGGSSYEQYF. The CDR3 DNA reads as TGTGCCAGCAGCCTCGACCCGGGGGGAAGCTCCTACGAGCAGTACTTC.

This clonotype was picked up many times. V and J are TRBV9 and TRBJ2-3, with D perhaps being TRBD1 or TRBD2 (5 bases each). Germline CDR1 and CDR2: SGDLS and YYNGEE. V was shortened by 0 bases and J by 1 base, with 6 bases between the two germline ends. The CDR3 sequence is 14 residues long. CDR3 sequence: CASSVAGRTDTQYF. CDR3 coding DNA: TGTGCCAGCAGCGTAGCGGGGCGCACAGATACGCAGTATTTT.

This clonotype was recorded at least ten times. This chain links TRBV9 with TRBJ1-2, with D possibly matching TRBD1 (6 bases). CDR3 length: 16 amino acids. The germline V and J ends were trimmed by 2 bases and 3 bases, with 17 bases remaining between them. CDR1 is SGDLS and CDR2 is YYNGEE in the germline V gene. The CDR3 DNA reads TGTGCCAGCAGCGTCAGTTCAGGGGCCGGGGACTATGGCTACACCTTC. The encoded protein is CASSVSSGAGDYGYTF.

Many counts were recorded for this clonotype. The CDR3: CASSVETGPYGYTF. The CDR3 coding sequence is TGTGCCAGCAGCGTAGAGACAGGCCCTTATGGCTACACCTTC. The chain joins TRBV9 to TRBJ1-2; TRBD1 might be the D (6 bases). The CDR3 sequence is 14 residues long. Trimming stripped 0 bases from V and 5 bases from J, with 11 bases between. Germline-derived CDR1 and CDR2 are SGDLS and YYNGEE.

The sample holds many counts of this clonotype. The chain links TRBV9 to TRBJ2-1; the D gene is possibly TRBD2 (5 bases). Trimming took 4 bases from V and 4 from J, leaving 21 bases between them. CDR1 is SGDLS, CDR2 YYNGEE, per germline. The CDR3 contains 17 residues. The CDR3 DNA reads TGTGCCAGCAGCCCCACCTGGGATAGCGTAGGGTACAATGAGCAGTTCTTC. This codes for CASSPTWDSVGYNEQFF.

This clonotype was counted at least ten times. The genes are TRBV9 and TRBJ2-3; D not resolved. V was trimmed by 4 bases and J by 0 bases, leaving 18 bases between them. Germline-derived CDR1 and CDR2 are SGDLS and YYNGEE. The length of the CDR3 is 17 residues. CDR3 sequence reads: CASSPGIVGLSTDTQYF. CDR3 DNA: TGTGCCAGCAGCCCTGGGATAGTCGGCCTTAGCACAGATACGCAGTATTTT. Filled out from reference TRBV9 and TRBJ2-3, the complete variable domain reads DSGVTQTPKHLITATGQRVTLRCSPRSGDLSVYWYQQSLDQGLQFLIQYYNGEERAKGNILERFSAQQFPDLHSELNLSSLELGDSALYFCASSPGIVGLSTDTQYFGPGTRLTVL.

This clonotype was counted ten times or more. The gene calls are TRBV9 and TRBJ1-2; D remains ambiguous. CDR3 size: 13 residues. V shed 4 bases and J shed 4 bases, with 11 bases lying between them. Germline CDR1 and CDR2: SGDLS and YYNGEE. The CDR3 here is CASSQNRGYGYTF. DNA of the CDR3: TGTGCCAGCAGCCAGAACCGGGGCTATGGCTACACCTTC.

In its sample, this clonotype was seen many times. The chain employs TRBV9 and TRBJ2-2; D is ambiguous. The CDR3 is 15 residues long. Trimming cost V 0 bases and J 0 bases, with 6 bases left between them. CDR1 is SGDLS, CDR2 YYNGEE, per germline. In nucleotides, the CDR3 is TGTGCCAGCAGCGTAGGGGCAGCGAACACCGGGGAGCTGTTTTTT. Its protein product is CASSVGAANTGELFF.

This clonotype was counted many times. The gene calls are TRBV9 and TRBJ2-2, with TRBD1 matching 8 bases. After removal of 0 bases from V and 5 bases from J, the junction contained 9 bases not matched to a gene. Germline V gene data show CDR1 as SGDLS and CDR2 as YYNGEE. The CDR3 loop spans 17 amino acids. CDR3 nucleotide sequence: TGTGCCAGCAGCGTAGTTATTCAGGGGGCGCGGACCGGGGAGCTGTTTTTT. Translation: CASSVVIQGARTGELFF. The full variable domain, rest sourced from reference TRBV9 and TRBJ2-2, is DSGVTQTPKHLITATGQRVTLRCSPRSGDLSVYWYQQSLDQGLQFLIQYYNGEERAKGNILERFSAQQFPDLHSELNLSSLELGDSALYFCASSVVIQGARTGELFFGEGSRLTVL.

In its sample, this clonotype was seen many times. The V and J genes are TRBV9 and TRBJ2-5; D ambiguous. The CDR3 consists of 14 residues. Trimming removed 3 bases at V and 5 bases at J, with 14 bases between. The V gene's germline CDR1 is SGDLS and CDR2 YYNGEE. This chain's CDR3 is CASSESGPRETQYF. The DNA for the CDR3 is TGTGCCAGCAGCGAGTCGGGCCCCCGGGAGACCCAGTACTTC. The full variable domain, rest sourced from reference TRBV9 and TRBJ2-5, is DSGVTQTPKHLITATGQRVTLRCSPRSGDLSVYWYQQSLDQGLQFLIQYYNGEERAKGNILERFSAQQFPDLHSELNLSSLELGDSALYFCASSESGPRETQYFGPGTRLLVL.

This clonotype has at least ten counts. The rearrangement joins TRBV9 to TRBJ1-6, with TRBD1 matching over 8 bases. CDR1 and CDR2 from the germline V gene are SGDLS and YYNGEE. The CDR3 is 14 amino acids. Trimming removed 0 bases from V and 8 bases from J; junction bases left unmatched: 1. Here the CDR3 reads CASSVEDRDSPLHF. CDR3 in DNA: TGTGCCAGCAGCGTAGAGGACAGGGATTCACCCCTCCACTTT.

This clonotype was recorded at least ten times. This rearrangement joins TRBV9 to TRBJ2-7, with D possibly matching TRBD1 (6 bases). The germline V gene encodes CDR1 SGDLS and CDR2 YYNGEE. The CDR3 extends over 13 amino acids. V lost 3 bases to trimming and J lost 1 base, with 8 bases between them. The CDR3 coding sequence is TGTGCCAGCAGCGACGGGACATCCTACGAGCAGTACTTC. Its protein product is CASSDGTSYEQYF.

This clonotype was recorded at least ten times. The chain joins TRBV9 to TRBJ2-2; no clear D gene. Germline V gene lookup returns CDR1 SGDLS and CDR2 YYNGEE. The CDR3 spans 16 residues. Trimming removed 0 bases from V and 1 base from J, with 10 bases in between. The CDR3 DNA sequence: TGTGCCAGCAGCGTAGATGCAGCCGAGAACACCGGGGAGCTGTTTTTT. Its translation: CASSVDAAENTGELFF.